These 32 T cell receptor beta chains share one sample of origin, sequenced in a study of early T cells in non-severe SARS-CoV-2 infection. TCRdb re-derived calls from the 5' RACE reads in MiXCR, one entry per CDR3 protein. This repertoire shows around 63,000 distinct CDR3 sequences, 5% to 6.5% found once; its top ten account for around 3.4%. Sequences were derived from whole blood, sampled at baseline. These receptors were collected from an adult who was a healthcare worker with PCR-confirmed SARS-CoV-2 infection or an uninfected control (not recorded which).

With respect to this clonotype: A much larger clone differs by one base, so this may be a read error. CDR3 in amino acids: CAGSQERDYRYNEQFF. CDR3 bases: TGTGCCGGCAGCCAAGAGAGGGACTACCGTTACAATGAGCAGTTCTTC. The chain couples TRBV4-2 to TRBJ2-1, with 7 bases fitting TRBD2. CDR3 length: 16 residues. Germline loops: CDR1 LGHNA, CDR2 YNFKEQ.

This clonotype was observed at least ten times. This chain joins TRBV20-1 and TRBJ2-1; maybe TRBD2 (6 bases). There are 16 residues in the CDR3. Germline V gene sequence: CDR1 DFQATT, CDR2 SNEGSKA (reference sequence). Trimming shortened V by 3 bases and J by 0 bases, and 15 bases separated the two germline ends. DNA of the CDR3: TGCAGTGCTAGTCAGGGTAGCGGTAGCTCCTACAATGAGCAGTTCTTC. It encodes CSASQGSGSSYNEQFF.

This clonotype appeared a few times. V and J are TRBV20-1 and TRBJ2-5, with a weak D call TRBD1 (5 bases). Trimming left V 1 base short and J 7 bases short, with 16 bases between. The CDR3 runs 14 residues. Germline V gives CDR1 DFQATT, CDR2 SNEGSKA (reference sequence). CDR3 bases: TGCAGTGCTAGAGGGGGCATTAACTCGGGGACCCAGTACTTC. Translated, it gives CSARGGINSGTQYF.

This clonotype was observed many times. This chain joins TRBV21-1 and TRBJ1-1; the table calls TRBD1, which could not be checked here. TRBV21-1 has pseudogene status. CDR3 length: 19 residues. This CDR3 reads CASSKVTGQSLPGNTEAFF. The CDR3 region has the DNA TGTGCCAGCAGCAAAGTTACGGGACAGTCTCTACCCGGGAACACTGAAGCTTTCTTT.

This clonotype occurred many times. Relative to the germline gene, one junction end is altered; a read error may explain this. The chain links TRBV12-3 or TRBV12-4 to TRBJ2-1; 9 bases agree with TRBD1. The CDR3 length is 16 residues. The CDR3 sequence: CASSLERQGVYNEQFF. In DNA form, the CDR3 reads TGTGCCAGCAGCTTAGAGAGACAGGGGGTTTACAATGAGCAGTTCTTC.

This clonotype was seen many times. The gene calls are TRBV7-6 and TRBJ2-2; no definite D call. CDR3 size: 16 residues. V was shortened by 6 bases and J by 2 bases, with 16 bases between the two germline ends. Germline CDR1 SGHVS, CDR2 FNYEAQ. In DNA, the CDR3 is TGTGCCAGCAGTTCCAGTCCCGGTTATAACACCGGGGAGCTGTTTTTT. It is translated as CASSSSPGYNTGELFF.

The CDR3 bases are TGTGCCAGCAGCCCGATGCCAACTAGCTCAGAGGGCGCCTACAATGAGCAGTTCTTC. Translated: CASSPMPTSSEGAYNEQFF. The chain combines TRBV7-6 with TRBJ2-1, with a possible D match to TRBD2 (6 bases). This CDR3 contains 19 residues. The V gene's germline CDR1 is SGHVS and CDR2 FNYEAQ. The V end was cut by 5 bases, the J end by 2 bases, with 25 bases between.

This sequence joins TRBV28 and TRBJ2-6; no reliable D call. This CDR3 has 13 amino acids. Germline-derived CDR1 and CDR2 are MDHEN and SYDVKM. Trimming stripped 8 bases from V and 4 bases from J, with 9 bases between. The CDR3 is CASLSSGANVLTF. The CDR3, as DNA: TGTGCCAGCCTCTCCTCCGGGGCCAACGTCCTGACTTTC.

This clonotype was seen at least ten times. The CDR3 DNA reads TGCAGTGCTAGAGGCCTAGCGGGAGTGTCCTACGAGCAGTACTTC. Protein: CSARGLAGVSYEQYF. The chain combines TRBV20-1 with TRBJ2-7, with 10 nucleotides matching TRBD2. V trimming: 1 base; J trimming: 1 base; junction bases outside the gene matches: 4. This CDR3 contains 15 residues. CDR1 and CDR2 from the germline V gene are DFQATT and SNEGSKA (reference sequence).

The chain combines TRBV25-1 with TRBJ2-1, with D possibly matching TRBD1 (6 bases). V was trimmed by 0 bases and J by 4 bases, leaving 7 bases between them. There are 14 residues in the CDR3. CDR1 MGHDK and CDR2 SYGVNS come from the germline V gene. CDR3 DNA sequence: TGTGCCAGCAGTGAATATACAGGGTACAATGAGCAGTTCTTC. Protein: CASSEYTGYNEQFF.

This clonotype was picked up many times. This rearrangement joins TRBV24-1 to TRBJ2-3; the D gene is possibly TRBD2 (5 bases). Germline assignment: CDR1 KGHDR and CDR2 SFDVKD. This CDR3 is built from 13 residues. The V and J ends lost 4 bases and 4 bases respectively, with 8 bases between them. The CDR3 DNA is TGTGCCACCAGTGAGAGCGGCGCAGATACGCAGTATTTT. Translating it yields CATSESGADTQYF.

This clonotype has a count of ten or more. This rearrangement joins TRBV20-1 to TRBJ1-1; 7 bases map to TRBD1. J was trimmed by 7 bases and V by 1 base; bases with no gene match: 9. The CDR3 consists of 14 residues. CDR1 DFQATT and CDR2 SNEGSKA come from the germline V gene (reference sequence). The CDR3 DNA sequence: TGCAGTGCTAGAGCATCGACAGGGCCATATGAAGCTTTCTTT. This codes for CSARASTGPYEAFF.

This clonotype was seen ten or more times. The J gene is TRBJ1-5, the V gene TRBV28, with 8 bases identical to TRBD1. Germline-derived CDR1 and CDR2 are MDHEN and SYDVKM. This CDR3 comprises 16 residues. Losses at the gene ends were 3 bases for V and 9 bases for J; bases not matched to a gene: 13. DNA of the CDR3: TGTGCCAGCAGTTTGGCTGACAGGGGAGGACCTGGGCCCCAGCATTTT. The encoded protein is CASSLADRGGPGPQHF.

Turning to this clonotype: The conserved phenylalanine or tryptophan normally closing the CDR3 is absent here, so this likely arose from a read error. The chain recombines TRBV20-1 with TRBJ2-3; 16 bases agree with TRBD2. The V gene end was trimmed by 4 bases and the J gene end by 5 bases; junction bases not matched to a gene: 9. Germline assignment: CDR1 DFQATT and CDR2 SNEGSKA (reference sequence). The CDR3 runs to 17 residues. This chain's CDR3 is CSANSPGLAGGIDTQYL. The DNA for the CDR3 is TGCAGTGCTAACTCCCCGGGACTAGCGGGAGGGATAGATACGCAGTATTTA.

This sequence joins TRBV7-2 and TRBJ2-7; D is uncertain. Germline V gene sequence: CDR1 SGHTA, CDR2 FQGNSA. This CDR3 is built from 13 residues. V lost 0 bases to trimming and J lost 4 bases, with 7 bases between them. CDR3: CASSLARYYEQYF. DNA of the CDR3: TGTGCCAGCAGCTTAGCGCGGTATTACGAGCAGTACTTC.

By sample share, this clonotype is medium-sized. The V call is TRBV20-1, the J call TRBJ2-1; 7 bases fit TRBD1. The V segment lost 6 bases and the J segment 4 bases; nucleotides outside the gene matches: 9. The CDR3 totals 14 residues. The germline V gene encodes CDR1 DFQATT and CDR2 SNEGSKA (reference sequence). CDR3 sequence: CSARGQPLYNEQFF. The CDR3 bases are TGCAGTGCCAGGGGACAGCCACTTTACAATGAGCAGTTCTTC.

This clonotype came up many times. The chain employs TRBV11-1 and TRBJ2-3; 9 bases fit TRBD2. The CDR3 spans 15 residues. With 3 bases clipped from V and 5 bases from J, the junction kept 6 bases outside the gene matches. The V gene's germline CDR1 is SGHAT and CDR2 FQDESV (reference sequence). CDR3 amino acids: CASSFLAGAEDTQYF. CDR3 sequence (DNA): TGTGCCAGCAGCTTTTTAGCGGGAGCGGAAGATACGCAGTATTTT.

The table lists this clonotype with many counts. The chain combines TRBV18 with TRBJ2-6; D not certain. Trimming pared 1 base from V and 0 bases from J, leaving 1 base between. The germline CDR1 and CDR2 sequences are KGHSH and LQKENI. The CDR3 extends over 14 amino acids. The CDR3 nucleotides read TGTGCCAGCTCACCACTCTCTGGGGCCAACGTCCTGACTTTC. As protein: CASSPLSGANVLTF.

This clonotype has a handful of counts. The chain employs TRBV28 and TRBJ2-7; D is ambiguous. The V and J ends lost 4 bases and 3 bases respectively, with 19 bases between them. The CDR3 runs to 16 residues. Germline loops: CDR1 MDHEN, CDR2 SYDVKM. The CDR3 spells CASSCPLRATLYEQYF. CDR3 bases: TGTGCCAGCAGTTGCCCCCTTCGGGCTACCCTCTACGAGCAGTACTTC.

The table lists this clonotype with many counts. The rearrangement links TRBV20-1 to TRBJ2-3; 10 positions agree with TRBD2. The CDR3 has 16 residues. Unmatched junction bases numbered 7, after V lost 1 base and J lost 3 bases. The germline V gene has CDR1 DFQATT and CDR2 SNEGSKA (reference sequence). In DNA form, the CDR3 reads TGCAGTGCTAGAGGAGGGGGGACTAGCGCTACAGATACGCAGTATTTT. Protein: CSARGGGTSATDTQYF.

Ten or more counts support this clonotype. This chain joins TRBV11-2 and TRBJ2-7, with a tentative D call TRBD2 (5 bases). The V end lost 3 bases, the J end lost 5 bases, and 11 bases lay between the germline ends. The CDR3 is 13 residues long. Germline CDR1 is SGHAT and CDR2 is FQNNGV. The CDR3: CASSFGGSHEQYF. The CDR3 nucleotides are TGTGCCAGCAGCTTCGGCGGGTCCCACGAGCAGTACTTC.

In this sample, this clonotype turned up many times. The chain is built from TRBV28 and TRBJ2-7; no definite D call. In germline, CDR1 is MDHEN, CDR2 SYDVKM. Trimming removed 7 bases at V and 5 bases at J, with 12 bases between. CDR3 length: 12 amino acids. In DNA form, the CDR3 reads TGTGCCAGCAAGAGTCAGATCGACGAGCAGTACTTC. Amino acids: CASKSQIDEQYF.

Ten or more counts support this clonotype. This rearrangement joins TRBV18 to TRBJ2-7; D perhaps matches TRBD1 (6 bases). The CDR3 is 14 residues long. V was clipped by 2 bases and J by 6 bases, with 14 bases between them. Germline loops: CDR1 KGHSH, CDR2 LQKENI. CDR3 in DNA: TGTGCCAGCTCACCAAGGGCAGGGGACGGCGAGCAGTACTTC. Protein: CASSPRAGDGEQYF.

This clonotype was observed many times. The J gene is TRBJ2-1, the V gene TRBV24-1; a possible D gene is TRBD2 (6 bases). The CDR3 contains 15 residues. CDR1 is KGHDR and CDR2 is SFDVKD in the germline V gene. V dropped 4 bases and J dropped 10 bases, with 19 bases sitting between them. The CDR3 is CATSEPGLPPEEQFF. DNA for the CDR3: TGTGCCACCAGTGAACCGGGACTCCCCCCGGAGGAGCAGTTCTTC.

This clonotype was observed many times. This chain links TRBV28 with TRBJ2-7; D is ambiguous. The CDR3 contains 13 residues. Germline CDR1 reads MDHEN; CDR2 reads SYDVKM. Trimming removed 5 bases at V and 5 bases at J, with 13 bases between. The CDR3 DNA follows: TGTGCCAGCAGTCTCACCAGACTGGACGAGCAGTACTTC. This translates into CASSLTRLDEQYF.

The CDR3 DNA sequence: TGCGCCAGCAGCTCCTCCCCCGGACAGGGCTATGGCTACACCTTC. Protein product: CASSSSPGQGYGYTF. The chain carries TRBV5-1 and TRBJ1-2; the match to TRBD1 covers 8 bases. With 3 bases clipped from V and 4 bases from J, the junction kept 8 bases outside the gene matches. This CDR3 comprises 15 residues. Germline V gene data show CDR1 as SGHRS and CDR2 as YFSETQ.

In its sample, this clonotype was seen many times. The rearrangement uses TRBV10-3 and TRBJ2-4; 10 bases fit TRBD1. The CDR3 contains 14 residues. Germline V lookup: CDR1 ENHRY, CDR2 SYGVKD. The junction had 9 bases not matched to a gene; V was cut back by 11 bases and J by 5 bases. Here the CDR3 reads CAARDRGSENIQYF. The CDR3 DNA follows: TGTGCCGCCCGGGACAGGGGTAGCGAAAACATTCAGTACTTC.

This clonotype was observed many times. DNA of the CDR3: TGTGCCAGCAGTTTCGGGGACGGAGCAAACTATGGCTACACCTTC. This sequence encodes CASSFGDGANYGYTF. V gene TRBV7-9 combines with J gene TRBJ1-2; tentatively, D is TRBD1 (5 bases). Trimming shortened V by 6 bases and J by 2 bases, and 16 bases separated the two germline ends. The CDR3 runs to 15 residues. Germline loops: CDR1 SEHNR, CDR2 FQNEAQ (reference sequence).

This clonotype came up many times. J is TRBJ1-1 and V is TRBV4-2; 10 nucleotides match TRBD1. CDR3 length equals 17 residues. Trimming removed 0 bases from V and 6 bases from J; junction bases left unmatched: 10. CDR1 and CDR2 (germline): LGHNA, YNFKEQ. The CDR3, as DNA: TGTGCCAGCAGCCAAGATCCGGGACAGGGGAAGGGCGCTGAAGCTTTCTTT. Amino acids: CASSQDPGQGKGAEAFF.

This clonotype has a count of ten or more. V usage is TRBV7-6 and J usage is TRBJ2-3; a possible D gene is TRBD1 (5 bases). V lost 3 bases and J 2 bases, leaving 12 bases between the germline ends. Germline loops: CDR1 SGHVS, CDR2 FNYEAQ. This CDR3 spans 15 amino acids. The CDR3: CASSLGRGATDTQYF. The CDR3 region has the DNA TGTGCCAGCAGCTTGGGTCGTGGGGCCACAGATACGCAGTATTTT.

This clonotype was picked up many times. The chain recombines TRBV20-1 with TRBJ2-1, with 10 bases matching TRBD2. Germline V gene sequence: CDR1 DFQATT, CDR2 SNEGSKA (reference sequence). This CDR3 is built from 18 residues. V shed 4 bases, J shed 1 base, and the junction held 13 bases outside the gene matches. The CDR3 protein is CSANRLAGKARSYNEQFF. CDR3 DNA: TGCAGTGCTAACAGACTAGCGGGCAAGGCTAGGTCCTACAATGAGCAGTTCTTC.

In its sample, this clonotype was seen a few times. This chain joins TRBV5-6 and TRBJ2-1, with D uncertain. The CDR3 sequence is 12 residues long. V was clipped by 1 base and J by 6 bases, with 5 bases between them. Per germline, CDR1 SGHDT and CDR2 YYEEEE. CDR3 nucleotides: TGTGCCAGCAGCTTGTCGTTCAATGAGCAGTTCTTC. Its protein is CASSLSFNEQFF.